This TCR beta chain appears in the sequencing data of a study of T cell repertoires in cytomegalovirus infection. Study summary: Matching HLA type and CMV infection were both indicated by public TCR beta signatures.

TCRdb reanalysed the reads using MiXCR and keeps one entry per CDR3 protein. The data contain 680,000 or so distinct CDR3 sequences, about 33% of them singletons. This clonotype was detected a few times. What it recognizes is unknown. The length of the CDR3 is 14 residues. Trimming removed 2 bases from V and 4 bases from J, with 9 bases in between. This TCR came from a human donor in good health (CMV status not recorded). Some clones in this sample may be carry-over from other donors' samples. The chain couples TRBV12-3 or TRBV12-4 to TRBJ1-3; D remains unclear. The sample was cultured PBMCs, taken from culture after CMV antigen stimulation. Written as DNA, the CDR3 is TGTGCCAGCAGTTTACTGGGAGCAGGAAACACCATATATTTT. Protein sequence: CASSLLGAGNTIYF.